Shown below are 2 T cell receptor beta chains from a single sample sequenced in a study of cytomegalovirus exposure and HLA in healthy donors. 13 Jbeta primers and 60 Vbeta primers were used for the PCR. Profiling relied on immunoSEQ multiplex PCR, and the TCRdb table lists in-frame clones only, not all of them. The sample lists some 130,000 clones, 79% occurring once. Sequencing was done on a sample of PBMCs. The receptors here all came from a man aged 40-49 years in good health and CMV-seropositive.

The chain joins TRBV4-1 to TRBJ1-2; 9 bases are shared with TRBD1. CDR1 is MGHRA and CDR2 is YSYEKL in the germline V gene. V was pared by 4 bases and J by 2 bases, with 8 bases of the junction left unmatched. This CDR3 has 16 residues. CDR3 nucleotides: TGCGCCAGCAGCCGCCAAACCGGGACAGGGAACTATGGCTACACCTTC. Translated: CASSRQTGTGNYGYTF.

This clone was counted between two and nine times. The chain uses TRBV11-2 and TRBJ1-1; D ambiguous. The CDR3 consists of 13 residues. Germline V gene lookup returns CDR1 SGHAT and CDR2 FQNNGV. V lost 1 base to trimming and J lost 6 bases, with 9 bases between them. This CDR3 is CASSLGASSEAFF. The CDR3 DNA follows: TGTGCCAGCAGCTTAGGGGCGTCTTCTGAAGCTTTCTTT. The complete variable domain, with remaining parts taken from reference TRBV11-2 and TRBJ1-1, reads EAGVAQSPRYKIIEKRQSVAFWCNPISGHATLYWYQQILGQGPKLLIQFQNNGVVDDSQLPKDRFSAERLKGVDSTLKIQPAKLEDSAVYLCASSLGASSEAFFGQGTRLTVV.